The 17 T cell receptor beta chains below come from one sample, sequenced in a study of T cell changes during pregnancy in multiple sclerosis. The repertoire was sequenced with immunoSEQ multiplex PCR; TCRdb's copy has only in-frame clones and lacks some. The sample lists 30,000 to 45,000 clones, 89% occurring once. The specimen comprised CD8+ T cells from peripheral blood mononuclear cells, sampled in the third trimester of pregnancy. These TCRs come from a female donor with multiple sclerosis, enrolled in a pregnancy study.

In its sample, this clone was seen many times. J is TRBJ1-5 and V is TRBV5-4; 8 bases align to TRBD1. Germline assignment: CDR1 SGHNT and CDR2 YYREEE (reference sequence). The CDR3 consists of 14 residues. J gave up 6 bases and V 1 base, and 3 bases lay outside the gene matches. For the CDR3, the DNA is TGTGCCAGCAGCTTGCAGGGGGCGGGTCAGCCCCAGCATTTT. As protein: CASSLQGAGQPQHF.

This chain links TRBV7-9 with TRBJ2-7, with D possibly TRBD1 on 6 matching bases. CDR3 length equals 13 residues. In germline, CDR1 is SEHNR, CDR2 FQNEAQ (reference sequence). Trimming removed 6 bases from V and 5 bases from J, with 14 bases in between. Here the CDR3 DNA reads TGTGCCAGCAGTTTTCAGGGGTCCCACGAGCAGTACTTC. Its translation is CASSFQGSHEQYF.

This clone was seen a handful of times. V gene TRBV30 combines with J gene TRBJ1-5; a weak D match, TRBD1 (6 bases). The V gene lost 0 bases and the J gene lost 5 bases, with 8 bases spanning the gap. The CDR3 extends over 13 amino acids. Germline V gene data show CDR1 as GTSNPN and CDR2 as SVGIG (reference sequence). CDR3 sequence reads: CAWSVQGDQPQHF. CDR3 in DNA: TGTGCCTGGAGTGTACAGGGTGATCAGCCCCAGCATTTT.

This sequence joins TRBV19 and TRBJ2-1; 8 positions agree with TRBD2. The J segment lost 4 bases and the V segment lost 5 bases, leaving 1 base of the junction unmatched. Germline V gene sequence: CDR1 LNHDA, CDR2 SQIVND (reference sequence). The CDR3 totals 13 residues. Here the CDR3 reads CASSLAGYNEQFF. In DNA form, the CDR3 reads TGTGCCAGTAGTTTAGCGGGGTACAATGAGCAGTTCTTC.

The chain employs TRBV10-3 and TRBJ2-1; TRBD2 agrees at 7 bases. V shed 4 bases, J shed 10 bases, and the junction held 4 bases outside the gene matches. Germline lookup yields CDR1 ENHRY and CDR2 SYGVKD. The CDR3 has 12 residues. CDR3 nucleotide sequence: TGTGCCATCAGTGGACTAGCTGGGGAGCAGTTCTTC. As protein: CAISGLAGEQFF.

The genes are TRBV5-1 and TRBJ2-5, with a weak D call TRBD2 (6 bases). V was trimmed by 3 bases and J by 1 base, leaving 10 bases between them. The length of the CDR3 is 14 residues. The germline V gene has CDR1 SGHRS and CDR2 YFSETQ. The CDR3, as DNA: TGCGCCAGCAGCTCCCGGGGGATCCAAGAGACCCAGTACTTC. It encodes CASSSRGIQETQYF.

The chain couples TRBV28 to TRBJ1-2; maybe TRBD1 (6 bases). The V end was cut by 5 bases, the J end by 4 bases, with 14 bases between. This CDR3 comprises 14 residues. Germline V CDR1 and CDR2: MDHEN, SYDVKM. The CDR3 coding sequence is TGTGCCAGCAGTCCCCGGACAGAGGGCTATGGCTACACCTTC. The encoded protein is CASSPRTEGYGYTF.

The CDR3 protein is CASSSRDSSAPGAFF. In DNA form, the CDR3 reads TGTGCCAGCAGCTCAAGGGACAGCTCGGCCCCGGGAGCTTTCTTT. The chain uses TRBV7-9 and TRBJ1-1, with TRBD1 matching 7 bases. The CDR3 length is 15 residues. Trimming at V came to 4 bases and at J to 10 bases, leaving 15 bases not matched to a gene. Germline V gene lookup returns CDR1 SEHNR and CDR2 FQNEAQ (reference sequence).

This chain connects TRBV12-5 to TRBJ1-1, with 7 bases that match TRBD1. The CDR3 loop spans 13 amino acids. V lost 7 bases and J lost 3; bases outside the gene matches: 5. CDR1 and CDR2 from the germline V gene are LGHNT and FRNRAP. The CDR3 sequence: CASALQGYTEAFF. In nucleotides, the CDR3 is TGTGCTAGTGCCCTACAGGGGTACACTGAAGCTTTCTTT.

DNA for the CDR3: TGTGCCAGCACACCGGGACTAAGTTCCACTGAGCAGTTCTTC. This encodes CASTPGLSSTEQFF. The chain uses TRBV27 and TRBJ2-1, with 7 bases that match TRBD2. V lost 7 bases and J lost 9; bases outside the gene matches: 12. Germline-derived CDR1 and CDR2 are MNHEY and SMNVEV (reference sequence). The CDR3 runs to 14 residues.

The chain uses TRBV11-2 and TRBJ2-3; 11 positions match TRBD1. Germline CDR1 SGHAT, CDR2 FQNNGV. The CDR3 spans 16 residues. V was pared by 4 bases and J by 2 bases, with 5 bases of the junction left unmatched. The CDR3 loop is CASSSGQGALTDTQYF. The CDR3 DNA follows: TGTGCCAGCAGCTCCGGACAGGGGGCCCTCACAGATACGCAGTATTTT. The full variable domain, in which reference TRBV11-2 and TRBJ2-3 provide the parts outside the CDR3, is EAGVAQSPRYKIIEKRQSVAFWCNPISGHATLYWYQQILGQGPKLLIQFQNNGVVDDSQLPKDRFSAERLKGVDSTLKIQPAKLEDSAVYLCASSSGQGALTDTQYFGPGTRLTVL.

Concerning this clone: This may come from a read error, since a much larger clone is one base off. V usage is TRBV2 and J usage is TRBJ2-7, with a possible D match to TRBD1 (7 bases). The CDR3 has 16 residues. The germline CDR1 and CDR2 sequences are SNHLY and FYNNEI. The germline V and J ends were trimmed by 7 bases and 2 bases, with 21 bases remaining between them. The CDR3 DNA reads as TGTGCCAGCAACACTGAGGGGGCGGGGAGGCCCTACGAGCAGTACTTC. Its protein is CASNTEGAGRPYEQYF.

V gene TRBV28 combines with J gene TRBJ2-7; 9 positions agree with TRBD2. This CDR3 comprises 17 residues. CDR1 is MDHEN and CDR2 is SYDVKM in the germline V gene. V was clipped by 3 bases and J by 3 bases; unmatched bases: 12. The CDR3 DNA sequence: TGTGCCAGCAGTTTTGGCTGGGCGGGAGGGGAACTCTACGAGCAGTACTTC. This codes for CASSFGWAGGELYEQYF.

The chain combines TRBV27 with TRBJ2-1; possible D gene TRBD2, 5 bases. V was pared by 1 base and J by 6 bases, with 10 bases between. CDR1 is MNHEY, CDR2 SMNVEV, per germline (reference sequence). The CDR3 runs to 14 residues. The CDR3 reads CASSLLGSGNEQFF. The CDR3 DNA sequence: TGTGCCAGCAGTTTATTGGGGAGTGGCAATGAGCAGTTCTTC.

The chain couples TRBV7-9 to TRBJ2-7; 11 bases are shared with TRBD2. Germline V gene lookup returns CDR1 SEHNR and CDR2 FQNEAQ (reference sequence). The CDR3 consists of 16 residues. With V trimmed by 2 bases and J by 1 base, 4 bases remained unmatched. CDR3 region: CASSLFGTSGSYEQYF. In nucleotides, the CDR3 is TGTGCCAGCAGCTTATTCGGGACTAGCGGTTCCTACGAGCAGTACTTC.

V gene TRBV7-3 combines with J gene TRBJ2-7, with 9 positions matching TRBD1. Germline CDR1 SGHTA, CDR2 FQGTGA. CDR3 length: 17 residues. Germline trimming cut 4 bases from V and 5 bases from J; bases unmatched to any gene: 15. DNA for the CDR3: TGTGCCAGCAGCTGGATGAAAAAAGGACAGGGGAATCACGAGCAGTACTTC. As protein: CASSWMKKGQGNHEQYF.

The gene calls are TRBV9 and TRBJ2-3; 7 bases map to TRBD2. Trimming took 0 bases from V and 6 from J; bases not matched to a gene: 4. The CDR3 sequence is 14 residues long. CDR1 and CDR2 from the germline V gene are SGDLS and YYNGEE. The CDR3 here is CASSVESGVDTQYF. Here the CDR3 DNA reads TGTGCCAGCAGCGTAGAAAGCGGGGTCGATACGCAGTATTTT.